Shown below are 23 T cell receptor beta chains from a single sample sequenced in a study of cytomegalovirus exposure and HLA in healthy donors (dated by TCRdb to 2017 to 2019). The library was produced with the immunoSEQ multiplex PCR assay. For the multiplex PCR, a mixture combining 60 forward primers for TCR Vbeta segments and 13 reverse primers for TCR Jbeta segments was used. TCRdb mirrors the immuneACCESS table, restricted to in-frame sequences. Some clones are absent from its copies; in checked studies, under half trace to an unresolved V gene, and the reason for the others is unknown. For this sample there are more than 150,000 clones; about 84% appear just once. Together, the top ten hold 3.5% to 4% of the sample. Sequenced sample: PBMCs. The receptor set was obtained from a man aged 45-65 years in good health and CMV-seronegative.

This clone was seen just once. The chain links TRBV7-2 to TRBJ1-6; D uncertain. In germline, CDR1 is SGHTA, CDR2 FQGNSA. V was clipped by 0 bases and J by 9 bases, with 9 bases between them. The length of the CDR3 is 14 residues. Here the CDR3 DNA reads TGTGCCAGCAGCTTAGCGCTACGCGGTTCACCCCTCCACTTT. Its translation: CASSLALRGSPLHF.

This clone occurred once. CDR3 amino acids: CATSVTSGEQFF. The CDR3 nucleotides read TGTGCCACCAGCGTGACTAGCGGTGAGCAGTTCTTC. V gene TRBV15 combines with J gene TRBJ2-1, with 9 bases identical to TRBD2. CDR1 and CDR2 (germline): LNHNV, YYDKDF (reference sequence). The CDR3 consists of 12 residues. V dropped 5 bases and J dropped 9; count of bases not matched to a gene: 2.

V gene TRBV9 combines with J gene TRBJ2-5; 11 positions match TRBD1. V was clipped by 3 bases and J by 3 bases; unmatched bases: 4. In germline, CDR1 is SGDLS, CDR2 YYNGEE. This CDR3 spans 15 amino acids. CDR3 region: CASSERTGGEETQYF. The CDR3 region has the DNA TGTGCCAGCAGCGAACGGACAGGGGGCGAAGAGACCCAGTACTTC. Full variable domain (rest looked up from reference TRBV9 and TRBJ2-5): DSGVTQTPKHLITATGQRVTLRCSPRSGDLSVYWYQQSLDQGLQFLIQYYNGEERAKGNILERFSAQQFPDLHSELNLSSLELGDSALYFCASSERTGGEETQYFGPGTRLLVL.

CDR3 loop: CASSYRADPYNEQFF. CDR3 nucleotides: TGTGCCAGCAGTTACAGAGCGGACCCCTACAATGAGCAGTTCTTC. The chain recombines TRBV6-7 with TRBJ2-1; TRBD2 is a possible D gene (5 bases). TRBV6-7 belongs to the ORF category, with a function that is uncertain. Trimming took off 2 bases at V and 2 bases at J, with 10 bases between the two ends. The CDR3 runs 15 residues.

This sequence joins TRBV2 and TRBJ2-5, with TRBD1 identical over 8 bases. With 7 bases clipped from V and 5 bases from J, the junction kept 15 bases outside the gene matches. CDR3 length: 16 amino acids. Looked up from germline, CDR1 is SNHLY and CDR2 is FYNNEI. As DNA, the CDR3 is TGTGCCAGCACCCCGGCAGCAGGGGGCGCAGGGGAGACCCAGTACTTC. It specifies CASTPAAGGAGETQYF.

The J gene is TRBJ2-2, the V gene TRBV5-5; possibly TRBD1 for D (6 bases). The CDR3 covers 13 residues. Germline CDR1 reads SGHKS; CDR2 reads YYEKEE (reference sequence). Trimming left V 3 bases short and J 5 bases short, with 8 bases between. CDR3 in amino acids: CASSWGTTGELFF. CDR3 in DNA: TGTGCCAGCAGCTGGGGGACAACCGGGGAGCTGTTTTTT.

The CDR3 sequence is CASGAQGNEQFF. The CDR3 DNA follows: TGTGCCAGCGGGGCTCAGGGAAATGAGCAGTTCTTC. The gene calls are TRBV7-2 and TRBJ2-1; a possible D gene is TRBD1 (5 bases). CDR3 length: 12 residues. Germline CDR1 is SGHTA and CDR2 is FQGNSA. V was trimmed by 8 bases and J by 7 bases, leaving 12 bases between them.

The chain joins TRBV19 to TRBJ1-6, with D perhaps TRBD1 (5 bases). The V gene lost 10 bases and the J gene lost 0 bases, with 16 bases spanning the gap. Germline V gives CDR1 LNHDA, CDR2 SQIVND (reference sequence). This CDR3 is 16 amino acids long. In DNA, the CDR3 is TGTGCCACCTCGCGAACCAGGGTCTCCTATAATTCACCCCTCCACTTT. It yields the protein CATSRTRVSYNSPLHF. The entire variable domain, with the rest obtained from reference TRBV19 and TRBJ1-6, is as follows: DGGITQSPKYLFRKEGQNVTLSCEQNLNHDAMYWYRQDPGQGLRLIYYSQIVNDFQKGDIAEGYSVSREKKESFPLTVTSAQKNPTAFYLCATSRTRVSYNSPLHFGNGTRLTVT.

The gene calls are TRBV7-2 and TRBJ2-1; TRBD2 is a possible D gene (6 bases). The germline V gene has CDR1 SGHTA and CDR2 FQGNSA. Trimming removed 5 bases at V and 10 bases at J, with 12 bases between. CDR3 length: 12 residues. Here the CDR3 reads CASSLSGGEQFF. The CDR3, as DNA: TGTGCCAGCAGCCTCTCCGGGGGAGAGCAGTTCTTC.

The chain uses TRBV4-2 and TRBJ1-1, with D perhaps matching TRBD1 (6 bases). The ends were cut back, 4 bases at V and 1 base at J, with 13 bases in the middle. This CDR3 region has 15 residues. Germline CDR1 LGHNA, CDR2 YNFKEQ. CDR3 in amino acids: CASSPNRGGNTEAFF. The CDR3, as DNA: TGTGCCAGCAGCCCCAACCGAGGGGGGAACACTGAAGCTTTCTTT.

The chain couples TRBV7-2 to TRBJ2-3; TRBD2 agrees at 14 bases. CDR1 SGHTA and CDR2 FQGNSA come from the germline V gene. CDR3 size: 19 residues. J lost 1 base, V lost 4 bases, and 10 bases had no gene match. CDR3 in DNA: TGTGCCAGCAGCTCGACTAGCGGGGGGGCTTTTATGCGCACAGATACGCAGTATTTT. It specifies CASSSTSGGAFMRTDTQYF.

The genes are TRBV4-1 and TRBJ1-6; 7 bases line up with TRBD1. This CDR3 region has 18 residues. Germline CDR1 is MGHRA and CDR2 is YSYEKL. V dropped 0 bases and J dropped 10; count of bases not matched to a gene: 15. CDR3 sequence: CASSQDWEEGAIRSPLHF. The CDR3 nucleotides read TGCGCCAGCAGCCAAGATTGGGAGGAGGGGGCGATAAGGTCACCCCTCCACTTT.

The V gene is TRBV13, the J gene TRBJ2-7; TRBD1 is a possible D gene (6 bases). This CDR3 is 14 amino acids long. Germline V CDR1 and CDR2: PRHDT, FYEKMQ (reference sequence). Trimming stripped 5 bases from V and 1 base from J, with 12 bases between. DNA of the CDR3: TGTGCCAGCAGCCAAGGACAGAGTTCCTACGAGCAGTACTTC. It is translated as CASSQGQSSYEQYF.

This clone appeared a single time. The rearrangement uses TRBV7-2 and TRBJ2-7, with TRBD1 identical over 12 bases. V was pared by 4 bases and J by 6 bases, with 7 bases of the junction left unmatched. Germline V lookup: CDR1 SGHTA, CDR2 FQGNSA. The CDR3 covers 15 residues. CDR3 protein: CASSSPGTGGLEQYF. CDR3 sequence (DNA): TGTGCCAGCAGCTCCCCCGGGACAGGGGGCCTCGAGCAGTACTTC.

This chain uses TRBV2 with TRBJ2-2; possibly TRBD1 for D (6 bases). This CDR3 spans 13 amino acids. Germline V gives CDR1 SNHLY, CDR2 FYNNEI. The V and J ends lost 11 bases and 3 bases respectively, with 13 bases between them. CDR3 residues: CADSNRDTGELFF. In DNA, the CDR3 is TGTGCCGATAGTAACAGGGACACCGGGGAGCTGTTTTTT.

The chain recombines TRBV27 with TRBJ1-2, with 7 bases fitting TRBD1. The V gene's germline CDR1 is MNHEY and CDR2 SMNVEV (reference sequence). J lost 9 bases, V lost 6 bases, and 10 bases had no gene match. This CDR3 contains 13 residues. The CDR3 loop reads CASSPWTGFSYTF. The DNA for the CDR3 is TGTGCCAGCAGCCCATGGACAGGCTTTAGCTACACCTTC.

V is TRBV19 and J is TRBJ1-1, with a possible D match to TRBD1 (5 bases). CDR1 LNHDA and CDR2 SQIVND come from the germline V gene (reference sequence). This CDR3 is built from 16 residues. V lost 4 bases, J lost 3 bases, and 18 bases lay in between. This CDR3 is CASSSGWGVRDTEAFF. The CDR3 coding sequence is TGTGCCAGTAGTAGCGGGTGGGGGGTGCGTGACACTGAAGCTTTCTTT.

This clone appeared a single time. This rearrangement joins TRBV27 to TRBJ1-4, with a possible D match to TRBD1 (6 bases). Trimming stripped 6 bases from V and 4 bases from J, with 12 bases between. From germline, CDR1 is MNHEY and CDR2 SMNVEV (reference sequence). The CDR3 totals 14 residues. This CDR3 is CASRRGAVNEKLFF. In DNA, the CDR3 is TGTGCCAGCAGACGGGGGGCCGTTAATGAAAAACTGTTTTTT.

This clone was found once. V and J are TRBV19 and TRBJ1-2; 9 bases agree with TRBD1. The germline V gene has CDR1 LNHDA and CDR2 SQIVND (reference sequence). The CDR3 runs 14 residues. J lost 5 bases, V lost 10 bases, and 11 bases had no gene match. CDR3 nucleotide sequence: TGTGCCACCCAGAGGCAACAGGGGGCATATGGCTACACCTTC. Translation: CATQRQQGAYGYTF.

The genes are TRBV6-5 and TRBJ1-3; 7 bases map to TRBD1. In germline, CDR1 is MNHEY, CDR2 SVGAGI. With 4 bases clipped from V and 0 bases from J, the junction kept 6 bases outside the gene matches. This CDR3 comprises 16 residues. For the CDR3, the DNA is TGTGCCAGCAGTTTACGGACAGGCCCCTCTGGAAACACCATATATTTT. Its protein is CASSLRTGPSGNTIYF.

This chain links TRBV11-2 with TRBJ2-5; D gene unclear. CDR1 is SGHAT, CDR2 FQNNGV, per germline. Trimming removed 5 bases from V and 3 bases from J, with 7 bases in between. There are 12 residues in the CDR3. As DNA, the CDR3 is TGTGCCAGCAGCCTGTTAAAAGAGACCCAGTACTTC. Translation gives CASSLLKETQYF.

This clone turned up a few times. CDR3 residues: CASSLAGQGGTKNIQYF. In DNA, the CDR3 is TGCGCCAGCAGCTTGGCGGGGCAGGGAGGAACCAAAAACATTCAGTACTTC. V is TRBV5-1 and J is TRBJ2-4, with D tentatively TRBD2 (6 bases). CDR1 is SGHRS and CDR2 is YFSETQ in the germline V gene. The CDR3 covers 17 residues. The V end was cut by 0 bases, the J end by 2 bases, with 15 bases between.

This clone has only one observation. The chain recombines TRBV7-9 with TRBJ1-1; the D gene is possibly TRBD1 (5 bases). The germline gives CDR1 SEHNR, CDR2 FQNEAQ (reference sequence). V lost 10 bases and J lost 0, with 15 bases in between. This CDR3 has 14 residues. CDR3 bases: TGTGCCACGGTGGTGGGGCGGCTGAACACTGAAGCTTTCTTT. Translation gives CATVVGRLNTEAFF.